The 32 T cell receptor beta chains below come from one sample, sequenced in a study of molecular identifiers for immune sequencing clone quantification. Via MiXCR, TCRdb re-called the PCR reads, giving one row per CDR3 protein. The table lists under 100,000 distinct CDR3 sequences, more than 20% of them singletons. Sequencing was performed on naive CD8+ T cells from blood, with Jurkat cell RNA spiked in. Subset denoted: FACS-sorted CD8+CD4-CCR7+CD45RA+ naive T cells. These receptors all come from a human donor in good health. Some libraries in this study had Jurkat cell RNA spiked in.

The table lists this clonotype with many counts. The chain links TRBV20-1 to TRBJ2-1, with 8 positions matching TRBD2. The CDR3 runs 17 residues. After removal of 0 bases from V and 0 bases from J, the junction contained 7 bases not matched to a gene. Looked up from germline, CDR1 is DFQATT and CDR2 is SNEGSKA (reference sequence). The CDR3: CSARDTISGDSYNEQFF. CDR3 in DNA: TGCAGTGCTAGAGATACGATTAGCGGGGACTCCTACAATGAGCAGTTCTTC.

This clonotype was picked up many times. The rearrangement uses TRBV5-1 and TRBJ1-5; D remains ambiguous. CDR1 SGHRS and CDR2 YFSETQ come from the germline V gene. The V end was cut by 2 bases, the J end by 3 bases, with 9 bases between. There are 14 residues in the CDR3. CDR3 in amino acids: CASSFLGPNQPQHF. CDR3 DNA sequence: TGCGCCAGCAGCTTTCTCGGTCCCAATCAGCCCCAGCATTTT. The full variable domain, with the rest looked up from reference TRBV5-1 and TRBJ1-5, is KAGVTQTPRYLIKTRGQQVTLSCSPISGHRSVSWYQQTPGQGLQFLFEYFSETQRNKGNFPGRFSGRQFSNSRSEMNVSTLELGDSALYLCASSFLGPNQPQHFGDGTRLSIL.

This clonotype has ten or more counts. The V gene is TRBV29-1, the J gene TRBJ2-7, with 7 bases that match TRBD2. The CDR3 is made up of 13 amino acids. Trimming cost V 3 bases and J 2 bases; bases outside gene matches: 4. The germline V gene encodes CDR1 SQVTM and CDR2 ANQGSEA. CDR3 sequence (DNA): TGCAGCGTTGACATAGCGGGCGCCTACGAGCAGTACTTC. Encoded protein: CSVDIAGAYEQYF.

This clonotype was detected many times. The genes are TRBV12-3 or TRBV12-4 and TRBJ2-3; TRBD2 aligns across 9 bases. The V segment lost 6 bases and the J segment 2 bases; nucleotides outside the gene matches: 12. This CDR3 contains 17 residues. CDR3 DNA: TGTGCCAGCAGCCGTAGCGGGGGCCAATCCAACACAGATACGCAGTATTTT. It translates to CASSRSGGQSNTDTQYF.

Remarks on this clonotype: Without the conserved terminal phenylalanine or tryptophan, this CDR3 likely stems from a read error. The chain joins TRBV5-1 to TRBJ2-3, with 9 bases aligning to TRBD1. The trim removed 6 bases at V and 2 bases at J, leaving 7 bases unmatched. Germline CDR1 SGHRS, CDR2 YFSETQ. The CDR3 has 15 residues. CDR3 in DNA: TGCGCCAGCAAATCACAGGGGGCTTACACAGATACGCAGTATCTT. This sequence encodes CASKSQGAYTDTQYL.

This clonotype was observed a handful of times. The chain is built from TRBV7-8 and TRBJ2-4, with a weak D call TRBD1 (5 bases). The germline CDR1 and CDR2 sequences are SGHVS and FQNEAQ. Deletions cut 2 bases from V and 8 bases from J, with 19 bases between. The CDR3 runs to 16 residues. CDR3 in amino acids: CASSLPADNLVDIQYF. CDR3 DNA: TGTGCCAGCAGCTTACCCGCGGACAATCTTGTGGACATTCAGTACTTC.

Notes on this clonotype: At one boundary the junction diverges from the germline segment, which might be a read error. The genes are TRBV7-9 and TRBJ2-3; TRBD2 aligns across 12 bases. Germline CDR1 is SEHNR and CDR2 is FQNEAQ (reference sequence). The CDR3 loop spans 17 amino acids. Written as DNA, the CDR3 is TGTGCCAGCAGCCCTCCTAGCGGGGGGGCCATTACAGATCCGCAGTATTTT. This codes for CASSPPSGGAITDPQYF. The full variable domain, completed using reference TRBV7-9 and TRBJ2-3, is DTGVSQNPRHKITKRGQNVTFRCDPISEHNRLYWYRQTLGQGPEFLTYFQNEAQLEKSRLLSDRFSAERPKGSFSTLEIQRTEQGDSAMYLCASSPPSGGAITDPQYFGPGTRLTVL.

Note on this clonotype: Given a much more abundant clone one base away, this may be a read error. The chain links TRBV28 to TRBJ2-5, with 8 bases fitting TRBD2. With V trimmed by 5 bases and J by 4 bases, 3 bases remained unmatched. This CDR3 is built from 13 residues. Germline CDR1 and CDR2: MDHEN and SYDVKM. In nucleotides, the CDR3 is TGTGCCAGCAGTACGACTAGCGCAGAGACCCAGTACTTC. This gives the protein CASSTTSAETQYF.

A word on this clonotype: Just one base apart from a much larger clone, this may be a read error. The chain employs TRBV27 and TRBJ2-3; TRBD1 matches 10 bases. Looked up from germline, CDR1 is MNHEY and CDR2 is SMNVEV (reference sequence). This CDR3 has 15 amino acids. The DNA for the CDR3 is TGTGCCGGCAGTTTGGTGACAGGGGGCCGAGATACGCAGTATTTT. Translating it yields CAGSLVTGGRDTQYF.

As regards this clonotype: A read error may be the cause here, since a much bigger clone is one base away. The rearrangement uses TRBV10-3 and TRBJ2-3, with unresolved D. With 3 bases removed from V and 2 bases from J, the gap between germline ends came to 9 bases. Germline V gene lookup returns CDR1 ENHRY and CDR2 SYGVKD. The CDR3 covers 14 residues. The CDR3 protein is CAISDTYYTDTQYF. The CDR3 nucleotides read TGTGCCATCAGTGATACCTATTACACAGATACGCAGTATTTT.

This clonotype was detected ten times or more. The rearrangement joins TRBV12-3 or TRBV12-4 to TRBJ2-5; D gene ambiguous. V was shortened by 6 bases and J by 0 bases, with 5 bases between the two germline ends. The CDR3 covers 12 residues. CDR3 in DNA: TGTGCCAGCAGCCTGGACCAAGAGACCCAGTACTTC. This encodes CASSLDQETQYF.

This clonotype was picked up a small number of times. V and J are TRBV4-1 and TRBJ2-7, with 11 bases fitting TRBD1. The V segment lost 4 bases and the J segment 6 bases; nucleotides outside the gene matches: 8. The CDR3 contains 15 residues. In germline, CDR1 is MGHRA, CDR2 YSYEKL. The CDR3 loop reads CASSLRTGGRCEQYF. For the CDR3, the DNA is TGCGCCAGCAGCCTCCGGACAGGGGGCCGCTGCGAGCAGTACTTC.

This chain connects TRBV20-1 to TRBJ2-7; maybe TRBD1 (6 bases). This CDR3 has 12 amino acids. V was trimmed by 3 bases and J by 3 bases, leaving 9 bases between them. Looked up from germline, CDR1 is DFQATT and CDR2 is SNEGSKA (reference sequence). The CDR3 loop is CSASPQGYEQYF. The DNA of the CDR3 is TGCAGTGCTAGTCCACAGGGCTACGAGCAGTACTTC.

This clonotype is a singleton in its sample. The J gene is TRBJ2-7, the V gene TRBV29-1; unclear D gene. Trimming took 5 bases from V and 3 from J, leaving 8 bases between them. The CDR3 has 11 residues. Germline CDR1 is SQVTM and CDR2 is ANQGSEA. The CDR3: CSVTVFYEQYF. The CDR3 DNA follows: TGCAGCGTTACGGTCTTCTACGAGCAGTACTTC.

At least ten counts were recorded for this clonotype. The rearrangement uses TRBV7-6 and TRBJ1-4; no definite D call. Trimming took off 3 bases at V and 8 bases at J, with 10 bases between the two ends. The CDR3 is made up of 13 amino acids. The germline V gene encodes CDR1 SGHVS and CDR2 FNYEAQ. The CDR3 coding sequence is TGTGCCAGCAGCTTGGGCAGGCGCGAAAAACTGTTTTTT. As protein: CASSLGRREKLFF. The complete variable domain, with remaining parts taken from reference TRBV7-6 and TRBJ1-4, reads GAGVSQSPRYKVTKRGQDVALRCDPISGHVSLYWYRQALGQGPEFLTYFNYEAQQDKSGLPNDRFSAERPEGSISTLTIQRTEQRDSAMYRCASSLGRREKLFFGSGTQLSVL.

This clonotype was observed many times. This chain connects TRBV5-1 to TRBJ1-1, with D possibly being TRBD1 (5 bases). This CDR3 contains 16 residues. Trimming shortened V by 0 bases and J by 3 bases, and 15 bases separated the two germline ends. Germline assignment: CDR1 SGHRS and CDR2 YFSETQ. CDR3 coding DNA: TGCGCCAGCAGCTTGGCCGAGTTGGGCAGGGACACTGAAGCTTTCTTT. It codes for CASSLAELGRDTEAFF.

This clonotype was recorded many times. The rearrangement links TRBV7-9 to TRBJ2-7, with D possibly being TRBD1 or TRBD2 (5 bases each). Trimming took off 4 bases at V and 3 bases at J, with 13 bases between the two ends. The length of the CDR3 is 14 residues. The V gene's germline CDR1 is SEHNR and CDR2 FQNEAQ (reference sequence). CDR3 in DNA: TGTGCCAGCAGCTCGGGGTCTCAGGGCTACGAGCAGTACTTC. Translating gives CASSSGSQGYEQYF.

The table lists this clonotype with many counts. This chain joins TRBV4-2 and TRBJ2-7, with D possibly being TRBD1 or TRBD2 (5 bases each). The CDR3 is 17 residues long. V lost 0 bases and J 6 bases, leaving 21 bases between the germline ends. CDR1 is LGHNA, CDR2 YNFKEQ, per germline. The CDR3 bases are TGTGCCAGCAGCCAAGATCGTCCCCCGGACGGGACCTCCGAGCAGTACTTC. As protein: CASSQDRPPDGTSEQYF.

As regards this clonotype: A much larger clone lies one base from this, so it may be a read error. The chain is built from TRBV4-3 and TRBJ2-1, with TRBD1 identical over 8 bases. The CDR3 is made up of 16 amino acids. The germline V gene has CDR1 LGHNA and CDR2 YSLEER. As DNA, the CDR3 is TGCGCCGGCAGCCAAGAGGACAGGGCTTCCTACAATGAGCAGTTCTTC. Its protein is CAGSQEDRASYNEQFF.

Regarding this clonotype: Likely a read error: the CDR3 ends without its conserved phenylalanine or tryptophan. V usage is TRBV29-1 and J usage is TRBJ2-7, with TRBD2 identical over 15 bases. The trim removed 6 bases at V and 4 bases at J, leaving 7 bases unmatched. Germline CDR1 reads SQVTM; CDR2 reads ANQGSEA. This CDR3 contains 15 residues. The CDR3 here is CSVAGGLAGGYEQYL. The CDR3 region has the DNA TGCAGCGTCGCCGGGGGACTAGCGGGGGGTTACGAGCAGTACTTA.

At least ten counts were recorded for this clonotype. The V and J genes are TRBV5-5 and TRBJ2-3; TRBD2 matches 10 bases. With 3 bases clipped from V and 2 bases from J, the junction kept 6 bases outside the gene matches. This CDR3 comprises 16 residues. Germline V CDR1 and CDR2: SGHKS, YYEKEE (reference sequence). The chain's CDR3 is CASSYLAGAITDTQYF. As DNA, the CDR3 is TGTGCCAGCAGCTACCTAGCGGGGGCCATCACAGATACGCAGTATTTT.

Note on this clonotype: This sequence may be a read error, since a much larger clone differs from it by one base. This sequence joins TRBV7-6 and TRBJ1-4; no firm D call. This CDR3 has 14 amino acids. Germline loops: CDR1 SGHVS, CDR2 FNYEAQ. DNA for the CDR3: TGTGCCAGCAGCTTAGCTCCCACAGATGAAAACCTGTTTTTT. This codes for CASSLAPTDENLFF.

This clonotype appeared many times. V gene TRBV30 combines with J gene TRBJ2-7; D gene uncertain. The germline V gene has CDR1 GTSNPN and CDR2 SVGIG (reference sequence). The ends were cut back, 2 bases at V and 3 bases at J, with 8 bases in the middle. The CDR3 is 12 residues long. CDR3 residues: CAWSSTLYEQYF. In DNA form, the CDR3 reads TGTGCCTGGAGTTCGACCCTCTACGAGCAGTACTTC.

The V call is TRBV6-5, the J call TRBJ2-5; D is tentatively TRBD1 or TRBD2 (5 bases each). Trimming removed 11 bases from V and 3 bases from J, with 19 bases in between. Germline CDR1 reads MNHEY; CDR2 reads SVGAGI. The length of the CDR3 is 14 residues. CDR3 protein: CASKESGAEETQYF. CDR3 DNA sequence: TGTGCCTCCAAGGAATCCGGGGCCGAAGAGACCCAGTACTTC.

This clonotype was counted ten times or more. The chain has TRBV5-5 and TRBJ1-5; 8 positions agree with TRBD1. Germline V CDR1 and CDR2: SGHKS, YYEKEE (reference sequence). Trimming removed 0 bases from V and 5 bases from J; junction bases left unmatched: 10. The CDR3 totals 17 residues. CDR3 in amino acids: CASSLGVTGDWHQPQHF. Here the CDR3 DNA reads TGTGCCAGCAGCTTGGGGGTGACAGGGGACTGGCATCAGCCCCAGCATTTT.

This clonotype was seen at least ten times. The chain has TRBV6-2 or TRBV6-3 and TRBJ2-3, with D uncertain. This CDR3 contains 15 residues. Germline V lookup: CDR1 MNHEY, CDR2 SVGEGT. The V end was cut by 5 bases, the J end by 3 bases, with 15 bases between. Here the CDR3 reads CASSELQWMTDTQYF. The CDR3 DNA sequence: TGTGCCAGCAGTGAACTCCAATGGATGACAGATACGCAGTATTTT.

The sample holds a few counts of this clonotype. The chain employs TRBV20-1 and TRBJ1-3, with 9 bases that match TRBD1. Germline CDR1 DFQATT, CDR2 SNEGSKA (reference sequence). The ends lost 3 bases at V and 4 bases at J; junction bases unmatched: 1. The CDR3 has 13 residues. The CDR3 DNA reads TGCAGTGCTAGTACAGGGGGCGGAAACACCATATATTTT. The encoded protein is CSASTGGGNTIYF.

In the case of this clonotype: With a much larger clone just one base away, this may be a read error. The chain employs TRBV5-3 and TRBJ2-6, with D uncertain. TRBV5-3 belongs to the ORF category, with a function that is uncertain. V gave up 8 bases and J gave up 4 bases, with 16 bases separating them. CDR3 length: 15 amino acids. CDR3 coding DNA: TGTGCCAGCAGCCTCCTAGAGACCGGGGCCAACGTCCTGACTTTC. Protein: CASSLLETGANVLTF.

There are many counts of this clonotype. This sequence joins TRBV7-9 and TRBJ2-7; a weak D match, TRBD2 (6 bases). CDR1 is SEHNR and CDR2 is FQNEAQ in the germline V gene (reference sequence). V was shortened by 5 bases and J by 5 bases, with 13 bases between the two germline ends. CDR3 length: 13 residues. CDR3 DNA: TGTGCCAGCAGCCTGGGGACTGGGCACGAGCAGTACTTC. This translates into CASSLGTGHEQYF.

This sequence joins TRBV4-3 and TRBJ2-5; D may be TRBD1 (5 bases). V was trimmed by 4 bases and J by 1 base, leaving 10 bases between them. Germline V gives CDR1 LGHNA, CDR2 YSLEER. This CDR3 has 14 amino acids. The CDR3 spells CASSPDRSQETQYF. CDR3 coding DNA: TGCGCCAGCAGCCCCGACAGATCCCAAGAGACCCAGTACTTC.

The J gene is TRBJ1-1, the V gene TRBV10-2; D possibly corresponds to TRBD1 (5 bases). The CDR3 totals 14 residues. Germline CDR1 reads WSHSY; CDR2 reads SAAADI. V lost 3 bases and J 5 bases, leaving 13 bases between the germline ends. Written as DNA, the CDR3 is TGCGCCAGCAGTGATACCAGGGCGCGGACTGAAGCTTTCTTT. Translated: CASSDTRARTEAFF.

This chain links TRBV6-2 or TRBV6-3 with TRBJ2-3; 7 nucleotides align to TRBD1. There are 12 residues in the CDR3. Germline V CDR1 and CDR2: MNHEY, SVGEGT. The trim removed 5 bases at V and 10 bases at J, leaving 6 bases unmatched. Here the CDR3 DNA reads TGTGCCAGCAGTCCGAGACAGGGAGCGCAGTATTTT. Translating gives CASSPRQGAQYF.